This TCR beta chain originates from a study of OX40 agonist ivuxolimab in advanced cancers. Across the study: Patients were dosed intravenously with ivuxolimab at 0.01 to 10 mg/kg every 2 weeks. People in dose escalation had one of these cancers: hepatocellular carcinoma, melanoma, renal cell or head and neck cancer.

TCRdb's table, derived via immunoSEQ multiplex PCR, lists solely in-frame clones and lacks some. The sample lists tens of thousands of clones, about 92% occurring once. Trimming took 4 bases from V and 5 from J, leaving 21 bases between them. From germline, CDR1 is SGHTS and CDR2 YDEGEE. CDR3 length: 17 amino acids. Excluded were patients having autoimmune disease history or systemic immunosuppression. Whole-study results and caveats: CD4+ and CD8+ blood T cells expanded clonally by week 6 at 0.1 to 3.0 mg/kg.

As concerns this clone: Its antigen is still unknown.

The V call is TRBV5-8, the J call TRBJ2-2, with D perhaps matching TRBD2 (7 bases). This TCR was sampled from an adult with an advanced solid tumor such as melanoma, head and neck, liver or kidney cancer. Specimen: CD4+ or CD8+ T cells sorted from blood, collected in a trial of the OX40 agonist ivuxolimab. CDR3 nucleotide sequence: TGTGCCAGCAGCCAAGAAGGGCCGGGGGGCGAGACCGGGGAGCTGTTTTTT. Amino acids: CASSQEGPGGETGELFF. The full variable domain, completed using reference TRBV5-8 and TRBJ2-2, is EAGVTQSPTHLIKTRGQQATLRCSPISGHTSVYWYQQALGLGLQFLLWYDEGEERNRGNFPPRFSGRQFPNYSSELNVNALELEDSALYLCASSQEGPGGETGELFFGEGSRLTVL.